The present T cell receptor beta chain was sequenced within a study of CD8+ T cells in alopecia areata. This clone was seen only a few times. Germline V gene sequence: CDR1 SGHAT, CDR2 FQNNGV. This CDR3 is 14 amino acids long. Trimming removed 4 bases at V and 6 bases at J, with 13 bases between. Sequencing templates came from extracted RNA that was reverse transcribed into cDNA. Sequencing was performed with immunoSEQ multiplex PCR; in TCRdb, only in-frame clones are kept and a portion is missing. The sample consists of 220,000 or so clones, roughly 57% of them appearing once. The TCR comes from a human donor with alopecia areata. The V and J genes are TRBV11-2 and TRBJ2-1; TRBD2 might be the D (6 bases). The material was CD4+ T cells sorted from blood, obtained at week 0. The CDR3 DNA sequence: TGTGCCAGCAGCTCCGCCTCGGGGGTCAATGAGCAGTTCTTC. Amino acid sequence: CASSSASGVNEQFF.